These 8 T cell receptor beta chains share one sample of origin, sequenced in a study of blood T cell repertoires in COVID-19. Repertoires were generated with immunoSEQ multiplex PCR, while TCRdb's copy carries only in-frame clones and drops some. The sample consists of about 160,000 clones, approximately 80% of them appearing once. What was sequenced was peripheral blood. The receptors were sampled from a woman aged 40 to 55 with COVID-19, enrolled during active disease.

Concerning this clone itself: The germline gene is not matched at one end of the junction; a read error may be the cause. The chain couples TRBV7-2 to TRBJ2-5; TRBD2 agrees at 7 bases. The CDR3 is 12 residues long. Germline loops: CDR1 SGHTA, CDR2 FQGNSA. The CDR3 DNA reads TGTGCCAGCAGCCTAGCGGCGGGAACCCAGTACTTC. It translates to CASSLAAGTQYF.

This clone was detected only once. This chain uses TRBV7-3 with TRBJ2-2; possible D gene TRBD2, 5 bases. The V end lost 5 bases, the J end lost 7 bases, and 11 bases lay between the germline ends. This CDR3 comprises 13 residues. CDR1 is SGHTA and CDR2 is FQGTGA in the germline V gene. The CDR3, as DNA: TGTGCCAGCAGCACCGGGATCCGCGGGGAGCTGTTTTTT. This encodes CASSTGIRGELFF. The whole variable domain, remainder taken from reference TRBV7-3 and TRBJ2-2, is GAGVSQTPSNKVTEKGKYVELRCDPISGHTALYWYRQSLGQGPEFLIYFQGTGAADDSGLPNDRFFAVRPEGSVSTLKIQRTERGDSAVYLCASSTGIRGELFFGEGSRLTVL.

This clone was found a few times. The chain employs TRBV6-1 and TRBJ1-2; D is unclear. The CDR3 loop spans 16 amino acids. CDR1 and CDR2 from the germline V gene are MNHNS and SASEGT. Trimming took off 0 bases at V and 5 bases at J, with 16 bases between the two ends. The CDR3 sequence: CASSEAVAGGLYGYTF. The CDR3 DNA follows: TGTGCCAGCAGTGAAGCGGTGGCAGGAGGGCTATATGGCTACACCTTC.

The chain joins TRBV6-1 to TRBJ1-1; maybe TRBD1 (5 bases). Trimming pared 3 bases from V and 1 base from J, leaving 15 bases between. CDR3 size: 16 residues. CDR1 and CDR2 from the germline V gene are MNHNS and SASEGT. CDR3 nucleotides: TGTGCCAGCAGTGATCCCCCAGGGCGGAGGAACACTGAAGCTTTCTTT. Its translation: CASSDPPGRRNTEAFF.

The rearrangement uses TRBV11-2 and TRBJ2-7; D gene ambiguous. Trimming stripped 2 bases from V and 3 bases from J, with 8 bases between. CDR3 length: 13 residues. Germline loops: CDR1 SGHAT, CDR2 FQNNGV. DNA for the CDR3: TGTGCCAGCAGCTTACGTCTCCTCTACGAGCAGTACTTC. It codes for CASSLRLLYEQYF.

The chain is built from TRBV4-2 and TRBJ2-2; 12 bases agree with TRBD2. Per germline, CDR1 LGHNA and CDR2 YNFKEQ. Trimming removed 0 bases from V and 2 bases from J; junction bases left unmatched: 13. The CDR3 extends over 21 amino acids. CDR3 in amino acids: CASSQDPRLTSGRSNTGELFF. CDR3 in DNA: TGTGCCAGCAGCCAAGATCCGAGACTAACTAGCGGGAGGTCCAACACCGGGGAGCTGTTTTTT.

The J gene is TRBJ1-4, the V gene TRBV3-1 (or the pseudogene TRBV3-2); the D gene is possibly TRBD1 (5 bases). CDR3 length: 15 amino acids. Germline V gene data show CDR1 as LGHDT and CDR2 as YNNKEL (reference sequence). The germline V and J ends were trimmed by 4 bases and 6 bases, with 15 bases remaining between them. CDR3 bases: TGTGCCAGCAGCCGGAGGGGTGGCGAAGATGAAAAACTGTTTTTT. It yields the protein CASSRRGGEDEKLFF.

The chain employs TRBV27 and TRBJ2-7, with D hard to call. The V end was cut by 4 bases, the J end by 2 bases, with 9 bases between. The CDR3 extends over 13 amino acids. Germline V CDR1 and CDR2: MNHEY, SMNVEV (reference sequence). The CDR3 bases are TGTGCCAGCAGTTACCAGCGAACCTACGAGCAGTACTTC. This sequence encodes CASSYQRTYEQYF.